The next 2 T cell receptor beta chains were all read from a single sample in a study of blood T cell repertoires in COVID-19. Assay used: immunoSEQ multiplex PCR; TCRdb lists only in-frame clones, some missing. The table lists a few hundred thousand clones, roughly 82% of them singletons. The sequenced material came from peripheral blood. The receptors were sampled from a woman aged 45-65 years with acute or convalescent COVID-19.

The V and J genes are TRBV9 and TRBJ2-1, with TRBD2 matching 7 bases. This CDR3 comprises 15 residues. V lost 0 bases, J lost 9 bases, and 9 bases stayed unmatched. Germline CDR1 SGDLS, CDR2 YYNGEE. Here the CDR3 DNA reads TGTGCCAGCAGCGTAGGGGCGGGAGTAGAAGGTGAGCAGTTCTTC. As protein: CASSVGAGVEGEQFF.

This clone was seen a single time. The chain employs TRBV28 and TRBJ2-7; the D gene is possibly TRBD1 (6 bases). CDR1 is MDHEN and CDR2 is SYDVKM in the germline V gene. This CDR3 region has 15 residues. Trimming removed 5 bases at V and 2 bases at J, with 16 bases between. The CDR3 sequence: CASSPPGAGAYEQYF. The CDR3 nucleotides read TGTGCCAGCAGTCCTCCTGGGGCAGGGGCCTACGAGCAGTACTTC. Full variable domain (outside the CDR3, taken from reference TRBV28 and TRBJ2-7): DVKVTQSSRYLVKRTGEKVFLECVQDMDHENMFWYRQDPGLGLRLIYFSYDVKMKEKGDIPEGYSVSREKKERFSLILESASTNQTSMYLCASSPPGAGAYEQYFGPGTRLTVT.